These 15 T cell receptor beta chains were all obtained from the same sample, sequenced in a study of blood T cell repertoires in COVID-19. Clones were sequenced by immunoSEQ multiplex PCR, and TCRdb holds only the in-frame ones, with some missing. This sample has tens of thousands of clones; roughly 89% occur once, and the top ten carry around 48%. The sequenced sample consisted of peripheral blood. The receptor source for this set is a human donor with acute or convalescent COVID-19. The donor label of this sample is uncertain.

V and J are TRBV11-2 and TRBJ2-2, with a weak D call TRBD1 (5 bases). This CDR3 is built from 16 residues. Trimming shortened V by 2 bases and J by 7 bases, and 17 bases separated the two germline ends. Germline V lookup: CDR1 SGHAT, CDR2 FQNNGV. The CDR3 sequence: CASSLLVRATVGELFF. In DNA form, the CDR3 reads TGTGCCAGCAGCTTACTGGTCAGGGCCACCGTCGGGGAGCTGTTTTTT.

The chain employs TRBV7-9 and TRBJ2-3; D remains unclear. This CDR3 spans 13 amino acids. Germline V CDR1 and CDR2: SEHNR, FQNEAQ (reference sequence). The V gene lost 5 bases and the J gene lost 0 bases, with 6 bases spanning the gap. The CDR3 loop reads CASSPGSTDTQYF. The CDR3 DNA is TGTGCCAGCAGCCCGGGTAGCACAGATACGCAGTATTTT.

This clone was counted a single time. The CDR3 nucleotides are TGTGCCAGCAGCCAAGATATAGTCGCGGTATTTCCCGATAATTCACCCCTCCACTTT. Its translation: CASSQDIVAVFPDNSPLHF. The genes are TRBV3-1 (or the pseudogene TRBV3-2) and TRBJ1-6, with D uncertain. Trimming stripped 0 bases from V and 5 bases from J, with 20 bases between. CDR3 size: 19 residues. CDR1 and CDR2 (germline): LGHDT, YNNKEL (reference sequence).

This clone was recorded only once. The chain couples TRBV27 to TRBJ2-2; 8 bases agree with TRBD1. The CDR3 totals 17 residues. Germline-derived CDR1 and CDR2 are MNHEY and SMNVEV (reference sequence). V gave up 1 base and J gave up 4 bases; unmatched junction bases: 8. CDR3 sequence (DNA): TGTGCCAGCAGTTTATTCAGCGACAGGGGAATCACCGGGGAGCTGTTTTTT. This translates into CASSLFSDRGITGELFF.

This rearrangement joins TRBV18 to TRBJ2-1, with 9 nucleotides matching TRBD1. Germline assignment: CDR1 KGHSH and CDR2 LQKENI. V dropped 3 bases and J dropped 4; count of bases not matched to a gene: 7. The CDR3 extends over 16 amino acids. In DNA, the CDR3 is TGTGCCAGCTCACCCGTCGGGACAGGGCTATACAATGAGCAGTTCTTC. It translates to CASSPVGTGLYNEQFF. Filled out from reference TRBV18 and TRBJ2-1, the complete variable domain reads NAGVMQNPRHLVRRRGQEARLRCSPMKGHSHVYWYRQLPEEGLKFMVYLQKENIIDESGMPKERFSAEFPKEGPSILRIQQVVRGDSAAYFCASSPVGTGLYNEQFFGPGTRLTVL.

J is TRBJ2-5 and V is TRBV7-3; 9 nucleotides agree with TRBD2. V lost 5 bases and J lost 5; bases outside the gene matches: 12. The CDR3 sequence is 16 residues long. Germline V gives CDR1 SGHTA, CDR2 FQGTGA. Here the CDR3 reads CASSPTGTSPFETQYF. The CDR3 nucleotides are TGTGCCAGCAGCCCAACCGGGACTAGCCCCTTTGAGACCCAGTACTTC.

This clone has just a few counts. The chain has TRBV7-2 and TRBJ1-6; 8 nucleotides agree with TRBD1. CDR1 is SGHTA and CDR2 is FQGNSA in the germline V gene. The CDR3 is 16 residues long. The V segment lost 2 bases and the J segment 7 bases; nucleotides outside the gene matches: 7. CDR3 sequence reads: CASSLLRTGSNSPLHF. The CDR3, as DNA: TGTGCCAGCAGCTTACTACGGACAGGGAGCAATTCACCCCTCCACTTT.

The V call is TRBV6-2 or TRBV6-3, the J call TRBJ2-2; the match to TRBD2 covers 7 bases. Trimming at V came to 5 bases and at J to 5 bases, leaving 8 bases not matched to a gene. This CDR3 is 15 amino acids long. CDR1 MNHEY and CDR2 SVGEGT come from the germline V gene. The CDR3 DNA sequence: TGTGCCAGCAGTCACCTAGCGGTTACTACCGGGGAGCTGTTTTTT. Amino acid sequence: CASSHLAVTTGELFF.

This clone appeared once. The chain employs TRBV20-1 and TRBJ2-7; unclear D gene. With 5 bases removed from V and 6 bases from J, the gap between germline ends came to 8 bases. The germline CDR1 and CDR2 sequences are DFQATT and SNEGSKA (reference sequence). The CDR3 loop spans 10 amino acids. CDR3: CSAYRSEQYF. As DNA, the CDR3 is TGCAGTGCTTATAGGAGCGAGCAGTACTTC.

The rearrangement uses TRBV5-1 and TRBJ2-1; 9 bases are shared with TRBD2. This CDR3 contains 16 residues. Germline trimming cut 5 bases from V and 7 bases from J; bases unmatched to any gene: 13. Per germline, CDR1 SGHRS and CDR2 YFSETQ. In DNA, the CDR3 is TGCGCCAGCAGGTTAACCTCGGCGGGAGGGAAAAATGAGCAGTTCTTC. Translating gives CASRLTSAGGKNEQFF.

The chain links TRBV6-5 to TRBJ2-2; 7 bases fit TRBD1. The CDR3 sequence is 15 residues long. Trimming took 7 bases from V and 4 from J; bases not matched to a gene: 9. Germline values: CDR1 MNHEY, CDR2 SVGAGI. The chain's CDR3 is CASIVLQGSTGELFF. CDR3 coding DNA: TGTGCCAGCATCGTATTACAGGGGAGCACCGGGGAGCTGTTTTTT.

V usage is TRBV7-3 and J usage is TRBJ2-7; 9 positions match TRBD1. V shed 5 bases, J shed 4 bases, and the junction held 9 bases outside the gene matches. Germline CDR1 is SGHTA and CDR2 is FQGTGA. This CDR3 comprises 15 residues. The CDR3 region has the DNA TGTGCCAGCAGCCCTCAACAGGGGGCGTTATACGAGCAGTACTTC. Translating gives CASSPQQGALYEQYF.

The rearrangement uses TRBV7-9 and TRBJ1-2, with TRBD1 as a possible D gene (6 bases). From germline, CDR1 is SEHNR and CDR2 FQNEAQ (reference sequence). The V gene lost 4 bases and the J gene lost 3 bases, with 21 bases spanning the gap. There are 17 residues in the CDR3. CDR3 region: CASSSKGGKYLDYGYTF. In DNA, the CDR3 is TGTGCCAGCAGCTCCAAGGGGGGGAAATATTTGGACTATGGCTACACCTTC.

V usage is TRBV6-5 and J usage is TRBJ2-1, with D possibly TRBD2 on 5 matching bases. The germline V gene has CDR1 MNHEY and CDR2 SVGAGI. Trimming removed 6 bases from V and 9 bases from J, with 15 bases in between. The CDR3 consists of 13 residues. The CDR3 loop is CASSRLGLVEQFF. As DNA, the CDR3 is TGTGCCAGCAGCCGCCTAGGACTGGTTGAGCAGTTCTTC.

DNA of the CDR3: TGTGCCAGCAGCGCGGCCGGGGGGACAGGGTTTTTCGGCTACACCTTC. As protein: CASSAAGGTGFFGYTF. The J gene is TRBJ1-2, the V gene TRBV7-2, with 9 bases identical to TRBD1. This CDR3 contains 16 residues. V lost 5 bases to trimming and J lost 8 bases; unmatched junction nucleotides: 15. Looked up from germline, CDR1 is SGHTA and CDR2 is FQGNSA.